The 27 T cell receptor beta chains below were found in one sample sequenced in a study of blood T cell repertoires in COVID-19. Some clones are missing from TCRdb's copy, which holds only in-frame ones; the method was immunoSEQ multiplex PCR. The data contain about 230,000 clones, about nine tenths of them singletons. The sequencing sample was made of peripheral blood. The receptor set was obtained from a man aged 45-65 years with COVID-19, enrolled during active disease.

The V call is TRBV27, the J call TRBJ1-5; 10 nucleotides line up with TRBD1. The V gene's germline CDR1 is MNHEY and CDR2 SMNVEV (reference sequence). V was pared by 5 bases and J by 2 bases, with 15 bases of the junction left unmatched. This CDR3 has 19 residues. CDR3 bases: TGTGCCAGCAGTCTAAGGCGTGGGGGACAGGGGACGGGCAATCAGCCCCAGCATTTT. Translated, it gives CASSLRRGGQGTGNQPQHF.

The J gene is TRBJ2-3, the V gene TRBV6-5; 7 bases fit TRBD1. The CDR3 runs 16 residues. Germline V gene lookup returns CDR1 MNHEY and CDR2 SVGAGI. The J segment lost 6 bases and the V segment lost 4 bases, leaving 13 bases of the junction unmatched. The CDR3 nucleotides read TGTGCCAGCAGTTTCAATAGGGACAGCGCCGCGGATACGCAGTATTTT. Protein: CASSFNRDSAADTQYF.

CDR3 protein: CASSLGLAGYNEQFF. As DNA, the CDR3 is TGTGCCAGCAGTCTTGGACTAGCGGGGTACAATGAGCAGTTCTTC. The chain couples TRBV7-9 to TRBJ2-1; TRBD2 matches at 12 bases. The CDR3 extends over 15 amino acids. From germline, CDR1 is SEHNR and CDR2 FQNEAQ (reference sequence). The ends lost 6 bases at V and 4 bases at J; junction bases unmatched: 4.

The chain joins TRBV7-9 to TRBJ2-1, with D possibly TRBD1 on 6 matching bases. V lost 8 bases to trimming and J lost 0 bases, with 11 bases between them. In germline, CDR1 is SEHNR, CDR2 FQNEAQ (reference sequence). The CDR3 extends over 14 amino acids. The CDR3 spells CASQYRDSYNEQFF. The CDR3 nucleotides read TGTGCCAGCCAATACAGGGACTCCTACAATGAGCAGTTCTTC.

The genes are TRBV12-3 or TRBV12-4 and TRBJ1-1; D gene uncertain. The ends were cut back, 3 bases at V and 0 bases at J, with 5 bases in the middle. The CDR3 is 13 amino acids. The CDR3 spells CASSLRMNTEAFF. DNA for the CDR3: TGTGCCAGCAGTTTGAGGATGAACACTGAAGCTTTCTTT.

This clone was seen more than once but under ten times. The J gene is TRBJ2-7, the V gene TRBV7-9; D may be TRBD1 (6 bases). The germline CDR1 and CDR2 sequences are SEHNR and FQNEAQ (reference sequence). Deletions cut 5 bases from V and 5 bases from J, with 16 bases between. This CDR3 is 14 amino acids long. CDR3 amino acids: CASSPGVLIHEQYF. The CDR3 DNA is TGTGCCAGCAGCCCAGGGGTCCTTATCCACGAGCAGTACTTC.

The V and J genes are TRBV7-2 and TRBJ1-4; D is uncertain. The CDR3 sequence is 15 residues long. Germline V gene lookup returns CDR1 SGHTA and CDR2 FQGNSA. Trimming left V 5 bases short and J 5 bases short, with 15 bases between. The CDR3 nucleotides are TGTGCCAGCAGCCCGAGATGGAGGCCCAATGAAAAACTGTTTTTT. Encoded protein: CASSPRWRPNEKLFF.

J is TRBJ1-1 and V is TRBV5-5; 8 nucleotides line up with TRBD1. The CDR3 consists of 15 residues. The ends lost 0 bases at V and 4 bases at J; junction bases unmatched: 5. Germline V gives CDR1 SGHKS, CDR2 YYEKEE (reference sequence). CDR3 nucleotides: TGTGCCAGCAGCTTGGGACAGGGGAAAATCACTGAAGCTTTCTTT. Translation gives CASSLGQGKITEAFF.

This clone is a singleton in its sample. The V and J genes are TRBV6-5 and TRBJ1-1; D ambiguous. The V gene lost 4 bases and the J gene lost 4 bases, with 10 bases spanning the gap. The CDR3 length is 13 residues. The germline gives CDR1 MNHEY, CDR2 SVGAGI. The CDR3 sequence: CASSFMAGTEAFF. CDR3 sequence (DNA): TGTGCCAGCAGTTTTATGGCGGGCACTGAAGCTTTCTTT.

The J gene is TRBJ2-7, the V gene TRBV19; possibly TRBD2 for D (6 bases). V lost 6 bases and J lost 2, with 17 bases in between. Germline loops: CDR1 LNHDA, CDR2 SQIVND (reference sequence). The length of the CDR3 is 15 residues. CDR3 region: CASSPRGGTPYEQYF. DNA for the CDR3: TGTGCCAGTAGCCCCCGGGGAGGCACTCCCTACGAGCAGTACTTC.

There are a few counts of this clone. J is TRBJ1-2 and V is TRBV2; TRBD1 agrees at 9 bases. Unmatched junction bases numbered 11, after V lost 5 bases and J lost 7 bases. Germline-derived CDR1 and CDR2 are SNHLY and FYNNEI. CDR3 length: 15 residues. The chain's CDR3 is CASSKSGTGQGGYTF. As DNA, the CDR3 is TGTGCCAGCAGTAAATCCGGGACAGGGCAAGGTGGCTACACCTTC.

This chain connects TRBV7-2 to TRBJ1-3; 8 nucleotides agree with TRBD1. The V gene end was trimmed by 5 bases and the J gene end by 4 bases; junction bases not matched to a gene: 10. CDR1 is SGHTA, CDR2 FQGNSA, per germline. The length of the CDR3 is 16 residues. The CDR3 coding sequence is TGTGCCAGCAGCATGACAGGGGTGGCCCTCGGAAACACCATATATTTT. Its protein is CASSMTGVALGNTIYF.

The rearrangement links TRBV7-6 to TRBJ2-3, with 10 bases matching TRBD2. The germline gives CDR1 SGHVS, CDR2 FNYEAQ. Germline trimming cut 2 bases from V and 2 bases from J; bases unmatched to any gene: 4. This CDR3 has 16 amino acids. The CDR3 DNA reads as TGTGCCAGCAGCTTAAATAGCGGGGGGTACACAGATACGCAGTATTTT. This translates into CASSLNSGGYTDTQYF.

The rearrangement joins TRBV10-3 to TRBJ2-2, with D possibly being TRBD2 (6 bases). Trimming took off 11 bases at V and 1 base at J, with 8 bases between the two ends. Germline CDR1 reads ENHRY; CDR2 reads SYGVKD. The CDR3 length is 12 residues. The CDR3 DNA reads TGTGCCGCCGGGGGGAACACCGGGGAGCTGTTTTTT. Protein: CAAGGNTGELFF.

The CDR3 DNA is TGTGCCAGCAGTGCAGGGTACTCTGGAAACACCATATATTTT. Translated: CASSAGYSGNTIYF. The rearrangement uses TRBV2 and TRBJ1-3; weak D call: TRBD1 (5 bases). V was cut by 4 bases and J by 0 bases, with 7 bases left in between. Per germline, CDR1 SNHLY and CDR2 FYNNEI. The CDR3 runs to 14 residues.

This chain connects TRBV10-3 to TRBJ1-5; TRBD1 aligns across 8 bases. V gave up 0 bases and J gave up 0 bases; unmatched junction bases: 1. CDR1 ENHRY and CDR2 SYGVKD come from the germline V gene. The CDR3 spans 16 residues. Here the CDR3 reads CAISESTGVSNQPQHF. For the CDR3, the DNA is TGTGCCATCAGTGAGTCGACAGGGGTTAGCAATCAGCCCCAGCATTTT.

The chain has TRBV5-4 and TRBJ2-1, with 13 bases that match TRBD2. With 3 bases clipped from V and 8 bases from J, the junction kept 8 bases outside the gene matches. Germline-derived CDR1 and CDR2 are SGHNT and YYREEE (reference sequence). The CDR3 is 16 amino acids. CDR3 region: CASSSGGLAGRDEQFF. CDR3 nucleotide sequence: TGTGCCAGCAGCTCTGGGGGACTAGCGGGACGGGATGAGCAGTTCTTC.

The gene calls are TRBV10-3 and TRBJ1-2, with D unclear. This CDR3 contains 14 residues. V was cut by 6 bases and J by 2 bases, with 13 bases left in between. Germline V gives CDR1 ENHRY, CDR2 SYGVKD. For the CDR3, the DNA is TGTGCCATCAGCCCACAGAGGGCCAACTATGGCTACACCTTC. Amino acids: CAISPQRANYGYTF.

V is TRBV5-1 and J is TRBJ2-3; no firm D call. V lost 5 bases and J 0 bases, leaving 7 bases between the germline ends. The CDR3 runs to 13 residues. Germline CDR1 SGHRS, CDR2 YFSETQ. The CDR3 sequence is CASRSTSTDTQYF. Written as DNA, the CDR3 is TGCGCCAGCAGGTCTACTAGCACAGATACGCAGTATTTT.

The chain is built from TRBV2 and TRBJ2-1, with TRBD1 matching 10 bases. Germline V gene data show CDR1 as SNHLY and CDR2 as FYNNEI. V lost 6 bases, J lost 2 bases, and 4 bases stayed unmatched. This CDR3 is built from 15 residues. Written as DNA, the CDR3 is TGTGCCAGCAGAAGACAGGGGGCCACCTACAATGAGCAGTTCTTC. This encodes CASRRQGATYNEQFF.

J is TRBJ1-1 and V is TRBV3-1 (or the pseudogene TRBV3-2); D is perhaps TRBD1 (6 bases). This CDR3 is 14 amino acids long. V was cut by 3 bases and J by 1 base, with 9 bases left in between. Germline CDR1 LGHDT, CDR2 YNNKEL (reference sequence). The CDR3, as DNA: TGTGCCAGCAGCCAGACGACAGGGAACACTGAAGCTTTCTTT. This translates into CASSQTTGNTEAFF.

The chain couples TRBV19 to TRBJ2-1; 9 bases are shared with TRBD2. CDR1 LNHDA and CDR2 SQIVND come from the germline V gene (reference sequence). This CDR3 spans 15 amino acids. The junction had 9 bases not matched to a gene; V was cut back by 3 bases and J by 9 bases. CDR3 loop: CASSIGGGRALEQFF. CDR3 bases: TGTGCCAGTAGTATTGGGGGCGGGAGGGCCCTTGAGCAGTTCTTC.

V usage is TRBV6-5 and J usage is TRBJ1-1, with D possibly being TRBD1 (5 bases). V was shortened by 6 bases and J by 12 bases, with 14 bases between the two germline ends. The V gene's germline CDR1 is MNHEY and CDR2 SVGAGI. The CDR3 has 11 amino acids. The CDR3 region has the DNA TGTGCCAGCAGAGGAGCAGGGCGATCTTTCTTT. This gives the protein CASRGAGRSFF.

V usage is TRBV18 and J usage is TRBJ2-1, with D perhaps TRBD2 (5 bases). The V end was cut by 4 bases, the J end by 0 bases, with 13 bases between. The CDR3 has 16 amino acids. CDR1 and CDR2 (germline): KGHSH, LQKENI. The CDR3 spells CASSRARGGSYNEQFF. The CDR3 nucleotides read TGTGCCAGCTCACGTGCTCGCGGAGGCTCCTACAATGAGCAGTTCTTC.

The chain is built from TRBV3-1 (or the pseudogene TRBV3-2) and TRBJ2-1; 12 bases line up with TRBD2. Trimming removed 4 bases from V and 8 bases from J; junction bases left unmatched: 6. The CDR3 is 15 amino acids. Germline CDR1 LGHDT, CDR2 YNNKEL (reference sequence). The CDR3 region has the DNA TGTGCCAGCAGCCGCGGGACTAGCGGGTCCCATGAGCAGTTCTTC. Amino acids: CASSRGTSGSHEQFF.

The chain has TRBV19 and TRBJ2-5, with TRBD1 identical over 8 bases. J gave up 3 bases and V 6 bases, and 12 bases lay outside the gene matches. The CDR3 length is 16 residues. Germline CDR1 is LNHDA and CDR2 is SQIVND (reference sequence). CDR3 in amino acids: CASSQQRGTGEETQYF. The CDR3 DNA is TGTGCCAGTAGCCAACAAAGGGGGACAGGAGAAGAGACCCAGTACTTC.

The genes are TRBV5-1 and TRBJ1-3; no clear D. CDR1 is SGHRS, CDR2 YFSETQ, per germline. V was cut by 0 bases and J by 8 bases, with 9 bases left in between. The CDR3 consists of 13 residues. CDR3 DNA sequence: TGCGCCAGCAGCTTGGGGCTTGAGGACACCATATATTTT. Residues: CASSLGLEDTIYF.